This T cell receptor (beta chain) came from a study of blood T cell repertoires in COVID-19. In the study overall: The origin of the acute and convalescent COVID-19 samples was the United States, Italy and Spain.

This clone was counted only a few times. Which cohort a participant joined came from the clinical history participants gave. Data came from immunoSEQ multiplex PCR; TCRdb stores just in-frame clones and leaves some out. Among about 140,000 clones listed, over 75% were seen once. The sample consisted of PBMCs or T cells enriched from blood (not recorded which). This receptor was taken from a woman between 50 and 59 years old who had recovered from COVID-19.

CDR3 sequence (DNA): TGTGCCAGCGGCCGACAGATCACTGAAGCTTTCTTT. It translates to CASGRQITEAFF. The chain carries TRBV19 and TRBJ1-1; D is possibly TRBD1 (5 bases). The germline V and J ends were trimmed by 9 bases and 4 bases, with 12 bases remaining between them. The CDR3 length is 12 residues. Germline-derived CDR1 and CDR2 are LNHDA and SQIVND (reference sequence).